This T cell receptor beta chain was retrieved from a study of blood T cell repertoires in COVID-19. Only in-frame clones appear in the TCRdb table, and some are missing; sequencing was by immunoSEQ multiplex PCR. The data contain fewer than 250,000 clones, 83% of them singletons. V shed 3 bases, J shed 11 bases, and the junction held 6 bases outside the gene matches. The CDR3 loop spans 13 amino acids. The germline V gene encodes CDR1 MNHEY and CDR2 SMNVEV (reference sequence). The receptor was derived from a woman in her forties or fifties with acute or convalescent COVID-19. The sequencing sample was made of peripheral blood. J is TRBJ2-4 and V is TRBV27, with 8 bases identical to TRBD1. The CDR3 DNA is TGTGCCAGCAGTTTCTCTGACAGGGGAGTTCAGTACTTC. Translating it yields CASSFSDRGVQYF.